Below are 28 T cell receptor beta chains sequenced from a single sample in a study of T cell changes during pregnancy in multiple sclerosis. Libraries were prepared by immunoSEQ multiplex PCR; TCRdb keeps only in-frame clonotypes and omits some of them. The table lists approximately 100,000 clones, 92% of them singletons, with roughly 1.5% in the top ten. The sample was peripheral blood, taken after pregnancy. The receptors were sampled from a female donor with multiple sclerosis, enrolled in a pregnancy study.

This sequence joins TRBV2 and TRBJ1-4; 8 bases line up with TRBD1. The CDR3 runs 13 residues. The junction had 10 bases not matched to a gene; V was cut back by 5 bases and J by 14 bases. Germline V gene data show CDR1 as SNHLY and CDR2 as FYNNEI. CDR3 protein: CASSPRGLSLLFF. The CDR3 DNA is TGTGCCAGCAGTCCCAGGGGGCTGAGTTTGCTGTTTTTT.

This chain links TRBV30 with TRBJ1-1; TRBD1 is a possible D gene (5 bases). Germline V gene lookup returns CDR1 GTSNPN and CDR2 SVGIG (reference sequence). The CDR3 length is 13 residues. Trimming stripped 5 bases from V and 5 bases from J, with 15 bases between. This chain's CDR3 is CAWGIAGGTEAFF. The CDR3 DNA sequence: TGTGCCTGGGGGATAGCGGGGGGGACTGAAGCTTTCTTT.

This clone appeared a single time. This chain connects TRBV7-9 to TRBJ2-2; 10 nucleotides align to TRBD1. Germline V gives CDR1 SEHNR, CDR2 FQNEAQ (reference sequence). The J segment lost 3 bases and the V segment lost 5 bases, leaving 6 bases of the junction unmatched. The CDR3 covers 16 residues. DNA of the CDR3: TGTGCCAGCAGCCGGGGACAGGGGTATGACACCGGGGAGCTGTTTTTT. Translation: CASSRGQGYDTGELFF.

This chain uses TRBV28 with TRBJ1-5; TRBD1 might be the D (5 bases). The CDR3 contains 12 residues. Per germline, CDR1 MDHEN and CDR2 SYDVKM. V was shortened by 4 bases and J by 13 bases, with 14 bases between the two germline ends. CDR3 in amino acids: CASSYAGHGQHF. CDR3 sequence (DNA): TGTGCCAGCAGTTACGCCGGACATGGACAGCATTTT.

The V and J genes are TRBV5-1 and TRBJ2-2; 10 positions match TRBD1. CDR1 and CDR2 (germline): SGHRS, YFSETQ. After removal of 4 bases from V and 1 base from J, the junction contained 13 bases not matched to a gene. This CDR3 has 19 amino acids. The CDR3, as DNA: TGCGCCAGCAGCCCGGGCCCAAGGACAGGGGGATTGAACACCGGGGAGCTGTTTTTT. Its translation is CASSPGPRTGGLNTGELFF. Full variable domain (missing parts from reference TRBV5-1 and TRBJ2-2): KAGVTQTPRYLIKTRGQQVTLSCSPISGHRSVSWYQQTPGQGLQFLFEYFSETQRNKGNFPGRFSGRQFSNSRSEMNVSTLELGDSALYLCASSPGPRTGGLNTGELFFGEGSRLTVL.

The rearrangement uses TRBV29-1 and TRBJ2-1; 9 bases map to TRBD2. Germline V gene sequence: CDR1 SQVTM, CDR2 ANQGSEA. V was pared by 3 bases and J by 7 bases, with 10 bases of the junction left unmatched. This CDR3 has 15 residues. In nucleotides, the CDR3 is TGCAGCGTTGAGGGTGTCGCTAGCGGGGTAAATGAGCAGTTCTTC. It specifies CSVEGVASGVNEQFF.

This chain links TRBV18 with TRBJ2-5, with TRBD1 matching over 9 bases. The CDR3 has 15 amino acids. Germline V gene lookup returns CDR1 KGHSH and CDR2 LQKENI. J gave up 4 bases and V 6 bases, and 9 bases lay outside the gene matches. CDR3 amino acids: CASSSGTGSRETQYF. In DNA, the CDR3 is TGTGCCAGCTCCTCCGGGACAGGGTCCAGAGAGACCCAGTACTTC.

This chain uses TRBV2 with TRBJ1-5, with D unclear. The germline gives CDR1 SNHLY, CDR2 FYNNEI. Deletions cut 2 bases from V and 7 bases from J, with 18 bases between. The CDR3 is 16 amino acids. CDR3 residues: CASSEQQAFPKQPQHF. CDR3 sequence (DNA): TGTGCCAGCAGTGAACAGCAGGCCTTCCCCAAGCAGCCCCAGCATTTT.

This chain joins TRBV7-2 and TRBJ2-1; perhaps TRBD2 as D (5 bases). Germline V CDR1 and CDR2: SGHTA, FQGNSA. With 5 bases removed from V and 8 bases from J, the gap between germline ends came to 13 bases. The CDR3 contains 13 residues. The CDR3 region is CASSLRWRDEQFF. Written as DNA, the CDR3 is TGTGCCAGCAGCCTCAGGTGGCGGGATGAGCAGTTCTTC.

The V call is TRBV7-9, the J call TRBJ2-1; 8 positions agree with TRBD1. CDR3 size: 15 residues. Germline V gene sequence: CDR1 SEHNR, CDR2 FQNEAQ (reference sequence). V was pared by 4 bases and J by 7 bases, with 9 bases of the junction left unmatched. The CDR3 DNA reads as TGTGCCAGCAGCTCGACAGGGGCCTGGGGAAATGAGCAGTTCTTC. Translation gives CASSSTGAWGNEQFF.

The rearrangement joins TRBV10-2 to TRBJ1-5; D perhaps matches TRBD1 (6 bases). The CDR3 totals 16 residues. Germline CDR1 is WSHSY and CDR2 is SAAADI. Trimming took off 0 bases at V and 2 bases at J, with 11 bases between the two ends. The CDR3 DNA reads as TGCGCCAGCAGTGAGTCAGGGGGTCAAGGCAATCAGCCCCAGCATTTT. This sequence encodes CASSESGGQGNQPQHF.

The V gene is TRBV29-1, the J gene TRBJ1-3, with no clear D. Trimming cost V 7 bases and J 2 bases, with 12 bases left between them. The germline V gene has CDR1 SQVTM and CDR2 ANQGSEA. The CDR3 loop spans 13 amino acids. DNA of the CDR3: TGCAGCGCCCGACACCCGGCTGGAAACACCATATATTTT. Translated: CSARHPAGNTIYF. Complete variable domain (other parts from reference TRBV29-1 and TRBJ1-3): SAVISQKPSRDICQRGTSLTIQCQVDSQVTMMFWYRQQPGQSLTLIATANQGSEATYESGFVIDKFPISRPNLTFSTLTVSNMSPEDSSIYLCSARHPAGNTIYFGEGSWLTVV.

The chain carries TRBV30 and TRBJ2-7, with D tentatively TRBD1 (6 bases). Germline values: CDR1 GTSNPN, CDR2 SVGIG (reference sequence). The CDR3 runs 12 residues. The ends were cut back, 1 base at V and 3 bases at J, with 7 bases in the middle. CDR3 region: CAWSGTVYEQYF. CDR3 coding DNA: TGTGCCTGGAGTGGGACAGTCTACGAGCAGTACTTC.

In this sample, this clone turned up many times. The rearrangement joins TRBV11-3 to TRBJ2-1; 11 nucleotides agree with TRBD2. V lost 5 bases, J lost 4 bases, and 4 bases stayed unmatched. Germline CDR1 and CDR2: SGHNT and YENEEA. CDR3 length: 15 amino acids. Here the CDR3 reads CASSQGTSGYNEQFF. CDR3 sequence (DNA): TGTGCCAGCAGCCAGGGGACTAGCGGATACAATGAGCAGTTCTTC.

CDR3 bases: TGTGCCAGCAGCTTGGCCAGCAGGGGGGTATACAATGAGCAGTTCTTC. As protein: CASSLASRGVYNEQFF. V gene TRBV5-4 combines with J gene TRBJ2-1; perhaps TRBD1 as D (7 bases). This CDR3 has 16 residues. Germline CDR1 SGHNT, CDR2 YYREEE (reference sequence). V lost 0 bases, J lost 4 bases, and 14 bases lay in between.

The chain uses TRBV27 and TRBJ2-7; TRBD1 matches at 7 bases. Unmatched junction bases numbered 10, after V lost 8 bases and J lost 3 bases. The CDR3 loop spans 14 amino acids. The V gene's germline CDR1 is MNHEY and CDR2 SMNVEV (reference sequence). CDR3 nucleotide sequence: TGTGCCAGCGCTTCGTGGGGGACAGACTACGAGCAGTACTTC. As protein: CASASWGTDYEQYF.

The V and J genes are TRBV10-3 and TRBJ2-1; possible D gene TRBD1, 6 bases. Trimming stripped 2 bases from V and 3 bases from J, with 8 bases between. CDR1 and CDR2 (germline): ENHRY, SYGVKD. The CDR3 length is 14 residues. CDR3 DNA: TGTGCCATCAGTGAGACAGGGTTCTACAATGAGCAGTTCTTC. It translates to CAISETGFYNEQFF.

The V and J genes are TRBV2 and TRBJ2-7, with 8 nucleotides matching TRBD2. After removal of 3 bases from V and 0 bases from J, the junction contained 10 bases not matched to a gene. The germline CDR1 and CDR2 sequences are SNHLY and FYNNEI. This CDR3 is built from 17 residues. The CDR3, as DNA: TGTGCCAGCAGTGAGGGGATAGCGGGGAGACTCTCCTACGAGCAGTACTTC. Translation gives CASSEGIAGRLSYEQYF.

The CDR3 coding sequence is TGTGCCACCAGCAGAGATGGCGGGAACAATGAGCAGTTCTTC. Encoded protein: CATSRDGGNNEQFF. V and J are TRBV15 and TRBJ2-1; possible D gene TRBD2, 6 bases. Looked up from germline, CDR1 is LNHNV and CDR2 is YYDKDF (reference sequence). The CDR3 runs 14 residues. Trimming took off 0 bases at V and 5 bases at J, with 8 bases between the two ends.

The chain is built from TRBV9 and TRBJ1-4; tentatively, D is TRBD1 (5 bases). Germline CDR1 and CDR2: SGDLS and YYNGEE. Trimming took 2 bases from V and 0 from J, leaving 14 bases between them. The CDR3 contains 17 residues. CDR3 residues: CASSVGQGRATNEKLFF. CDR3 bases: TGTGCCAGCAGCGTCGGCCAGGGCAGGGCAACTAATGAAAAACTGTTTTTT.

This clone was found a few times. The rearrangement joins TRBV9 to TRBJ1-5; 7 nucleotides align to TRBD1. Germline CDR1 reads SGDLS; CDR2 reads YYNGEE. CDR3 length: 14 residues. V was clipped by 3 bases and J by 4 bases; unmatched bases: 4. The CDR3 DNA reads as TGTGCCAGCAGCGCCGGGACAGATAATCAGCCCCAGCATTTT. This sequence encodes CASSAGTDNQPQHF.

The rearrangement links TRBV7-9 to TRBJ2-5, with TRBD1 matching 11 bases. There are 15 residues in the CDR3. The germline V gene has CDR1 SEHNR and CDR2 FQNEAQ (reference sequence). V gave up 4 bases and J gave up 5 bases; unmatched junction bases: 6. CDR3 protein: CASSYWDRGLETQYF. CDR3 DNA sequence: TGTGCCAGCAGCTACTGGGACAGGGGGTTGGAGACCCAGTACTTC.

The chain employs TRBV18 and TRBJ1-2; tentative D call: TRBD1 (6 bases). CDR3 length: 14 residues. Per germline, CDR1 KGHSH and CDR2 LQKENI. Trimming stripped 3 bases from V and 2 bases from J, with 10 bases between. The CDR3 DNA follows: TGTGCCAGCTCACCGCTCACAGGGAACTATGGCTACACCTTC. Its translation: CASSPLTGNYGYTF.

The chain combines TRBV27 with TRBJ2-3, with 7 bases that match TRBD2. There are 12 residues in the CDR3. Per the germline V gene, CDR1 is MNHEY and CDR2 is SMNVEV (reference sequence). Losses at the gene ends were 10 bases for V and 6 bases for J; bases not matched to a gene: 7. The CDR3 sequence: CATAAGVDTQYF. CDR3 DNA: TGTGCCACCGCGGCGGGAGTCGATACGCAGTATTTT.

The rearrangement joins TRBV7-2 to TRBJ1-2; D gene unclear. Deletions cut 8 bases from V and 5 bases from J, with 18 bases between. CDR1 is SGHTA and CDR2 is FQGNSA in the germline V gene. CDR3 length: 14 amino acids. DNA of the CDR3: TGTGCCAGCTTGAAGGAGGGCAGCGGGTATGGCTACACCTTC. Residues: CASLKEGSGYGYTF.

This clone was recorded only once. V is TRBV7-9 and J is TRBJ2-6; D is perhaps TRBD2 (6 bases). CDR1 and CDR2 (germline): SEHNR, FQNEAQ (reference sequence). Trimming removed 1 base from V and 3 bases from J, with 13 bases in between. The CDR3 is 17 amino acids. CDR3 sequence (DNA): TGTGCCAGCAGCTTAGGGGGCCGCGGGGTTGGGGCCAACGTCCTGACTTTC. Translating it yields CASSLGGRGVGANVLTF.

The rearrangement uses TRBV7-8 and TRBJ2-3, with 8 bases identical to TRBD2. The CDR3 loop spans 17 amino acids. Looked up from germline, CDR1 is SGHVS and CDR2 is FQNEAQ. V lost 0 bases, J lost 0 bases, and 5 bases stayed unmatched. CDR3 in amino acids: CASSLAIQRGSTDTQYF. The CDR3 nucleotides are TGTGCCAGCAGCTTAGCGATCCAGCGGGGGAGCACAGATACGCAGTATTTT.

The chain employs TRBV5-1 and TRBJ1-2, with a weak D call TRBD1 (5 bases). This CDR3 has 14 residues. Germline CDR1 SGHRS, CDR2 YFSETQ. V was cut by 3 bases and J by 4 bases, with 13 bases left in between. CDR3 region: CASSSGLESYGYTF. In nucleotides, the CDR3 is TGCGCCAGCAGCTCGGGACTTGAGAGCTATGGCTACACCTTC.